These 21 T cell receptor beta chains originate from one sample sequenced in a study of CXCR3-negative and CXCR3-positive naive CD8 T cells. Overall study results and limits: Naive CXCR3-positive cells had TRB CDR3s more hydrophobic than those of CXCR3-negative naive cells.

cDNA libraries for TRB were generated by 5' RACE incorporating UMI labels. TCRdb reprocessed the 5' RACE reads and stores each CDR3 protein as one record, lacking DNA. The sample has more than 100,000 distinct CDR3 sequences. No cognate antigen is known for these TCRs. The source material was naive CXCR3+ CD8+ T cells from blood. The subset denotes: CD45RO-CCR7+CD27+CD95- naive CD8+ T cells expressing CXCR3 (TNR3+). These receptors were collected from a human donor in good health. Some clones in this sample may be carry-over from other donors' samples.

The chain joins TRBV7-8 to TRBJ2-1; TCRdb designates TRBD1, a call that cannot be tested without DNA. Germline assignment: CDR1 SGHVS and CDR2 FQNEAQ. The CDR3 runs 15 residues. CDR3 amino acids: CASSSPGENHNEQFF.

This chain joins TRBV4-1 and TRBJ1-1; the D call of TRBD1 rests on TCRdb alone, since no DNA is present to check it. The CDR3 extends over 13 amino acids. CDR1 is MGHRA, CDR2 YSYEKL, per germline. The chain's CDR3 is CASRGVARTEAFF.

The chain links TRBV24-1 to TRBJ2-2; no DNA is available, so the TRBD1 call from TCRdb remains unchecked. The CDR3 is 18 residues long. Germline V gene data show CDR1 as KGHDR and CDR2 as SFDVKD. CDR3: CATSDPDRIFSNTGELFF.

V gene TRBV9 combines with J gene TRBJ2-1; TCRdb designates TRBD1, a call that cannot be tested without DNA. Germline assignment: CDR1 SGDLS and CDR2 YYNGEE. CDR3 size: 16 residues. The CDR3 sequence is CASSVEMGQGANEQFF.

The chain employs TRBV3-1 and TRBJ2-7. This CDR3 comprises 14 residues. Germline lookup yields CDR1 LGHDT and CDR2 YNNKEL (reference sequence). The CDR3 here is CASSQGSIPYEQYF.

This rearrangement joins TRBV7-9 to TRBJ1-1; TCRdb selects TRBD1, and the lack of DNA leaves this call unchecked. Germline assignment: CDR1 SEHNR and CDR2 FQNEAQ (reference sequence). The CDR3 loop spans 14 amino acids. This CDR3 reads CASRDPGVNTEAFF. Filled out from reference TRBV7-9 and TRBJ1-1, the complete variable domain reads DTGVSQNPRHKITKRGQNVTFRCDPISEHNRLYWYRQTLGQGPEFLTYFQNEAQLEKSRLLSDRFSAERPKGSFSTLEIQRTEQGDSAMYLCASRDPGVNTEAFFGQGTRLTVV.

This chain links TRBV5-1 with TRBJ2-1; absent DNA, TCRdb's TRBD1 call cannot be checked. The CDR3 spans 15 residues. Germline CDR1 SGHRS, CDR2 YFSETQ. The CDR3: CASSAGTFLGDEQFF. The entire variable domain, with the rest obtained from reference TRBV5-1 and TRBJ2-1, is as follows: KAGVTQTPRYLIKTRGQQVTLSCSPISGHRSVSWYQQTPGQGLQFLFEYFSETQRNKGNFPGRFSGRQFSNSRSEMNVSTLELGDSALYLCASSAGTFLGDEQFFGPGTRLTVL.

CDR3 region: CSVPTVWSSGANVLTF. This chain connects TRBV29-1 to TRBJ2-6; with no DNA, the TCRdb D assignment of TRBD1 cannot be verified. This CDR3 is built from 16 residues. Germline-derived CDR1 and CDR2 are SQVTM and ANQGSEA.

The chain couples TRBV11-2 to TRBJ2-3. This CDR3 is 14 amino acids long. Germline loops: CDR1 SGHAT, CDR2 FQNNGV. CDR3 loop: CASSVSVVGDTQYF.

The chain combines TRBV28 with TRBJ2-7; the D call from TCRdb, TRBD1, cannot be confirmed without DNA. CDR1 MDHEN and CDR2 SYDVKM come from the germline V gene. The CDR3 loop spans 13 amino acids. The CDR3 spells CASSPRGRGEQYF.

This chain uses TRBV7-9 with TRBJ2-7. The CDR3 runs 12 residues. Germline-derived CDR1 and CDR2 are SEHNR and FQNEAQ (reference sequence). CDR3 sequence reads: CASSFLRNEQYF.

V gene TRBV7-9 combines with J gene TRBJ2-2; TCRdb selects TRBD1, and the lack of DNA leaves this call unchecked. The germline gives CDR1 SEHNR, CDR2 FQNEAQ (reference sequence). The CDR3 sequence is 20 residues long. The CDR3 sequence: CASSLDPWDRANANTGELFF. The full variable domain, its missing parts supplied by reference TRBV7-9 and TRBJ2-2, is DTGVSQNPRHKITKRGQNVTFRCDPISEHNRLYWYRQTLGQGPEFLTYFQNEAQLEKSRLLSDRFSAERPKGSFSTLEIQRTEQGDSAMYLCASSLDPWDRANANTGELFFGEGSRLTVL.

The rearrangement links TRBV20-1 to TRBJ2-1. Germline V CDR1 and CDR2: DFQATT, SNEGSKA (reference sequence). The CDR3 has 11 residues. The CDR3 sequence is CSAPSYNEQFF.

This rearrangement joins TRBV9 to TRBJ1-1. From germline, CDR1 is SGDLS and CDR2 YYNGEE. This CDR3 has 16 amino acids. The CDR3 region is CASSRYVAARDTEAFF.

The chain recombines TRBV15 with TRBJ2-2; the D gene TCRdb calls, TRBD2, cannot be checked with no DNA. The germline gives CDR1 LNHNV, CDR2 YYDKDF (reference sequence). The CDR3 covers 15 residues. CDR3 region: CATSEAGLNTRELFF.

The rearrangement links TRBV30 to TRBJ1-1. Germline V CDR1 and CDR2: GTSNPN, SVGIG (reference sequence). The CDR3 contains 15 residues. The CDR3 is CAWSDLGWGNTKAFF.

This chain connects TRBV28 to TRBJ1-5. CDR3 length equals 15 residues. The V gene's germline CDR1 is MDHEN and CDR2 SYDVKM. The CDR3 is CASSLWRSGNQPQHF.

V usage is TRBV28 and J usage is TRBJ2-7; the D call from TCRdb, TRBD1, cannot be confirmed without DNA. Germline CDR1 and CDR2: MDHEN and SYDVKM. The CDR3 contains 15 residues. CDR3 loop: CASSSDWGGRNEQYF.

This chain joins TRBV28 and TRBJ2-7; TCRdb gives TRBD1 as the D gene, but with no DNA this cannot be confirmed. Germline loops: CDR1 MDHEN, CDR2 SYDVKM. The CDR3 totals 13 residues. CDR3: CASYRQGSHEQYF.

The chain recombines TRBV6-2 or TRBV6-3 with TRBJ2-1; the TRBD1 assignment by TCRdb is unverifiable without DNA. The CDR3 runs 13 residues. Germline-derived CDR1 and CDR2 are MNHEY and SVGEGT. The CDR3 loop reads CASTLGFYNEQFF.

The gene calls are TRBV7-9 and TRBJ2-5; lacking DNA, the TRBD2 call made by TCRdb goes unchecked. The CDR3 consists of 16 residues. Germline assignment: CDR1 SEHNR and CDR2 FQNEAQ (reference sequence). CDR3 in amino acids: CASSLYEGGPRETQYF.